Listed below are T cell receptor beta chains from one sample, sequenced in a study of cytomegalovirus exposure and HLA in healthy donors. Data came from immunoSEQ multiplex PCR; TCRdb stores just in-frame clones and leaves some out. This table has 67,000 or so clones, around 95% appearing once. The sequenced material came from PBMCs. The receptors shown here come from a man younger than 35 in good health and CMV-seropositive. Each CDR3 is given without its conserved first and last residue. Each record gives: V gene, J gene, CDR3 protein.

v_gene: TRBV5-1; j_gene: TRBJ1-4; CDR3aa: ASSLRQGDYEKLF
v_gene: TRBV6-4; j_gene: TRBJ1-2; CDR3aa: ASSDGLNGNYGYT
v_gene: TRBV5-1; j_gene: TRBJ2-1; CDR3aa: ASSWTSGAYNEQF
v_gene: TRBV28; j_gene: TRBJ2-1; CDR3aa: ASSLSGVAYNEQF
v_gene: TRBV5-4; j_gene: TRBJ2-7; CDR3aa: ASSPPASGQGFSYEQY
v_gene: TRBV19; j_gene: TRBJ2-7; CDR3aa: ASLTPGTGVYEQY
v_gene: TRBV7-8; j_gene: TRBJ1-1; CDR3aa: ASSPQGLRTEAF
v_gene: TRBV5-1; j_gene: TRBJ2-7; CDR3aa: ASSPRDRDGEQY
v_gene: TRBV4-2; j_gene: TRBJ1-1; CDR3aa: ASSLGGMMNTEAF
v_gene: TRBV6-6; j_gene: TRBJ1-4; CDR3aa: ASSYSSEKLF
v_gene: TRBV9; j_gene: TRBJ2-7; CDR3aa: ASSVAGQGIYEQY
v_gene: TRBV21-1; j_gene: TRBJ1-2; CDR3aa: ASTPQGAGYT